The clone carrying this T cell receptor beta chain appeared a few times. Its antigen is not identified. Everyone who donated was a healthy Caucasian. Template switching introduced a universal primer site, and the cDNA bore unique molecular identifiers. Each CDR3 protein gets one entry after TCRdb re-called the 5' RACE reads with MiXCR. Of about 810,000 distinct CDR3 sequences in the sample, approximately 13% are singletons; the top ten hold 1.5% to 2%. The sample is drawn from a study of identical twins. Findings and limits, study-wide: Partial confounding of zero-insertion analyses by invariant MAIT and iNKT cells was possible. Insertion counts were lower in abundant cord blood beta clonotypes, a trend that memory repertoires did not show.

Trimming stripped 6 bases from V and 5 bases from J, with 13 bases between. The V gene's germline CDR1 is SQVTM and CDR2 ANQGSEA. There are 12 residues in the CDR3. In addition, the sample was reused for a study of yellow fever vaccine responses in identical twins.

The receptor was derived from a woman between 18 and 29 years old in good health. Sequencing was carried out using PBMCs. The J gene is TRBJ1-2, the V gene TRBV29-1; no clear D gene. The CDR3 coding sequence is TGCAGCGTGGACCCGGCGAGGTATGGCTACACCTTC. It is translated as CSVDPARYGYTF.